Sequencing of this T cell receptor beta chain was carried out in a study of cytomegalovirus exposure and HLA in healthy donors (TCRdb year 2017). For context, the study as a whole: An earlier analysis of approximately 600 of the donors reported about 250 Gb of sequence data and 117 million unique TCR beta sequences from about 180 million T cells. Genome-wide SNP genotypes for about 60% of the 666 donors were used in a later genetic analysis, which treated that subset as a discovery cohort. An earlier analysis of around 580 of the donors used high-throughput TCR beta sequencing to judge whether each TCR beta V gene segment behaved as functional or pseudogenic. Of the roughly 390 genotyped donors, more than 75% were placed in the genetic ancestry cluster associated with self-reported Caucasian donors. Alongside the repertoire data, information on donor age, sex, ethnicity and CMV serostatus was compiled. In addition to the first cohort of several hundred subjects, a separate validation cohort of around 110 different subjects was used. The number of typed donors differed by locus: roughly 620-640 for A, B, C, DRB1 and DQB1; 500 to 550 for DQA1; approximately 610 for DPA1; and approximately 450 for DPB1. The study was designed to test whether signatures of past pathogen exposure could be identified by cataloging public T cell receptors. The study used immunosequencing to profile the T cell repertoires of 666 subjects and linked those repertoires to cytomegalovirus serostatus. An early release covering roughly 600 HLA-typed donors comprised about 300 gigabases of sequencing data and roughly 86 million unique TCR sequences. Class I and class II HLA loci were covered by the typing at four-digit resolution. Among under 450 genotyped donors of the cohort, an average of around 240,000 unique TCR beta nucleotide sequences were sequenced per donor, roughly a sixth of them non-productive. A few DR-DQ haplotypes were treated as single units for association and clustering because of strong linkage in the cohort. Rather than drawing on any new phenotypic data, the later analysis identified candidate immune exposures from TCR beta sequences and the way those sequences occurred across donors. To predict cytomegalovirus infection status, the study brought together high-throughput TCR immunosequencing, statistical association of individual TCRs with disease status, and machine learning. All discovery cohort repertoires had been generated using a single sequencing platform. A later analysis re-analyzed previously published TCR beta repertoires from 550 to 700 donors and added high-resolution HLA genotyping to study TCR occurrence patterns. Paper-wide results and their limitations: A group of highly shared sequence variants was considered likely to be a technical artifact of the sequencing pipeline. Three of the identified cytomegalovirus-associated TCR beta chains were confirmed in vitro to be specific for cytomegalovirus antigens. In a later analysis, HLA-associated TCR beta chains showed more clonal expansion and lower generation probabilities than non-associated chains that were equally common. Roughly uniform sequencing depth across donors was assumed in presence/absence analyses, although this assumption may not hold. For the cohort, immune exposure information was limited to CMV serostatus. In a later genetic analysis, a missense DCLRE1C variant was associated with V-gene and J-gene trimming of TCR beta chains, and the association was replicated in an independent cohort. In a later analysis, TCR association rates were found to vary across HLA loci, with the most associated TCRs seen for DRB1 alleles and the fewest for HLA-C alleles. Several of the top co-occurrence clusters appeared to be linked to parvovirus B19, influenza, CMV and Epstein-Barr virus, according to a later analysis. Because counts were too low, about 18 rarely observed V segments, including chromosome 9 orphons, were left out of the earlier analysis of 500 to 750 of the donors. When HLA alleles, especially DR and DQ, strongly co-occurred, TCR associations were difficult to assign to individual alleles. An earlier analysis of some 590 of the donors showed that most TCR beta V segments appeared in productive rearrangements either about 90% or about 30% of the time, which broadly matched IMGT annotations. HLA typing was unavailable for some donors at each locus, so association tests used only the typed subset. In the study, some 160 TCR beta chains were listed as associated with cytomegalovirus. Correlated functional status among segregating V segments might reflect linkage disequilibrium, but an unknown experimental factor could not be ruled out. The 87-base-pair reads could not distinguish some IMGT-functional V segments, including TRBV6-2 and TRBV6-3, so those segments were excluded. The authors suggested that the approach could potentially be extended to other disease states and immunological phenotypes. In a later analysis, around 17,000 TCR beta sequences were associated with specific HLA alleles at a false discovery rate of 0.05. Compared with the 666-donor mean, donors in an Asian-associated ancestry cluster had fewer N-insertions in productive TCRs, according to a later genetic analysis. Cytomegalovirus status was reported to be diagnosed by the classifier with high specificity and sensitivity in both the original and validation cohorts. Across donors, most TCR sequences were observed very rarely, whereas some public TCRs were present in many individuals. A further reported finding was that TCR beta sequences accurately predicted the HLA-A and HLA-B alleles for most subjects in the first cohort. In this cohort, only TCR beta chains were sequenced, and detectable features were limited by the absence of alpha or paired-chain data. According to a later analysis, most CMV-associated TCR beta chains appeared to be HLA-restricted, and the HLA associations seemed to be driven largely by CMV exposure.

Libraries came from the immunoSEQ multiplex PCR assay. For the multiplex PCR, a mixture combining 60 forward primers for TCR Vbeta segments and 13 reverse primers for TCR Jbeta segments was used. The CDR3 region of rearranged TCR beta genes was amplified from genomic DNA with a multiplex PCR assay. The Illumina HiSeq System was used to sequence the amplified TCR beta libraries as 87-base-pair reads. In the source study's methods: A later analysis counted 65 million to 90 million unique TCR beta chains across the 700 or so repertoires, and some 11 million of these chains were shared by at least two donors. Raw reads were error-corrected and collapsed into unique sequences with a nearest-neighbor algorithm that merged closely related sequences to remove PCR and sequencing errors. CDR3 sequences were aligned to IMGT reference sequences to assign V, D and J gene segments. Each retained sequence needed at least a six-nucleotide match to both a V gene segment and a J gene segment. Rearrangements were called productive when the CDR3 lacked stop codons and stayed in frame with V and J; all others were non-productive. Following IMGT convention, CDR3 was defined as the stretch from the second conserved V-encoded cysteine up to the conserved J-encoded phenylalanine. Sequences without an unambiguous match to a single V gene segment were excluded from the earlier analysis of about 640 of the donors. In an earlier analysis of several hundred of the donors, V segments were called functional above 56.7% productive rearrangements and were called segregating when the between-donor standard deviation exceeded 5%. A statistical classification framework was built to diagnose cytomegalovirus status from the catalog of TCR beta chain sequences. A later analysis assigned V and J genes by comparing TCR nucleotide sequences with IMGT/GENE-DB human TR gene sequences. The TCRdist pipeline was used in a later analysis to assign CDR3 sequences and most-parsimonious VDJ recombination scenarios. In a later analysis, each TCR beta chain was defined by its CDR3 amino acid sequence together with its V-gene family, and reads lacking a unique V-gene family were excluded. In a later analysis, a few hundred highly shared, low-generation-probability nucleotide sequences were removed to address suspected cross-contamination and a sequencing artifact. In a later analysis, a clonal expansion index for each public chain was calculated from normalized within-repertoire ranks of inferred template counts. Generation probabilities in a later analysis came from a VDJ recombination model fitted to out-of-frame rearrangements, and those results were checked against IGoR. In a later analysis, hypergeometric tests were used to score TCR-TCR, TCR-HLA and TCR-CMV co-occurrence, with a repertoire-size bias correction applied to TCR pairs. False discovery rates were estimated in a later analysis by permuting HLA or CMV assignments 20 times. In a later analysis, co-occurring TCRs were grouped with DBSCAN, and TCRdist sequence similarity was added when clustering was performed within HLA-allele-positive subsets. Repertoires with fewer than 30,000 or more than 120,000 public chains, plus five repertoires with anomalous nucleotide sharing, were excluded from co-occurrence clustering. TCRdb retrieved this table from immuneACCESS and kept in-frame rearrangements only. Not all clones are present; in checked studies, unresolved V genes account for under half, and no reason is known for the remainder. The V and J calls and the clone size are those of that table, but D and trimming were determined from the DNA. The sample data list 130,000 or so clones, and roughly 70% of these were observed just once. The ten biggest clones cover approximately 2.1% of the sample.

In total, fewer than 750 healthy bone marrow donors made up the cohort. At the time of sampling, every cohort member was nominally healthy, though immune exposures that went unrecorded were likely present. The donor was CMV seropositive and belonged to the group of about 290 seropositive cohort members. Each donor provided a peripheral blood sample, and peripheral blood mononuclear cells were used for TCR beta sequencing. The Qiagen DNeasy Blood Extraction Kit was used to extract genomic DNA from the blood cell samples. Trimming takes 0 bases from V and 1 base from J, and the germline ends sit 4 bases apart. The CDR3 spans 14 residues, from the cysteine through the phenylalanine. The read is trimmed to its CDR3 DNA, 42 bases read in frame from base 1. According to the germline V gene (reference sequence), CDR1 reads SGHNT and CDR2 reads YYREEE. Comments on this clone: What this receptor recognizes is not known. No base quality information exists; no much larger clone differs at one position. This CDR3 is also generated by other DNA sequences in the sample.

This chain is built from TRBV5-4 and TRBJ2-2, with the D gene call left open. The receptor was derived from a woman between 40 and 55 years old in good health and CMV-seropositive. Sequenced material: PBMCs. This receptor has the CDR3 CASSLDRNTGELFF. The sequenced DNA: TGTGCCAGCAGCTTGGACAGGAACACCGGGGAGCTGTTTTTT.